This TCR beta chain was profiled in a study of T-cell memory formation after mild COVID-19 (dated by TCRdb to about 2021). About the full investigation: TCR sequence clusters from the two donors were found to be largely donor specific. Two young, previously healthy adult volunteers made up the cohort, one male and one female. In two donors, T-cell clones that expanded and contracted after mild COVID-19 were followed by sequencing TCRalpha and TCRbeta repertoires longitudinally. Broad study findings and their caveats: Whether the second-wave clones peaking on day 37 were SARS-CoV-2 specific was not confirmed. Contracting CD4+ clones were located mainly in the CM and EM memory subsets, whereas CD8+ clones were found to be enriched in EMRA. The study covered only a couple of mild cases, and larger cohorts including severe cases with pre-infection samples were considered necessary. Clones contracting from day 15 to 85 had balanced CD4/CD8 phenotypes, while a second wave expanding from day 15 to 37 was biased towards CD4+. Some responding clones were detected in pre-infection memory, which suggested that pre-existing cross-reactive memory T cells had joined the SARS-CoV-2 response.

Comments on this clonotype: The specificity of this receptor is unknown. One base away there is no much larger clone; base qualities are not given.

CDR1 and CDR2 were assigned from the germline V gene as MNHEY and SVGEGT. The CDR3 spans 12 residues, from the cysteine through the phenylalanine. Here the CDR3 DNA is all that survives: 36 bases in frame from base 1. Relative to germline, V is missing 7 bases and J is missing 9 bases, with 6 bases of the junction outside any gene match. Ficoll-Paque density gradient centrifugation was the method used to isolate PBMCs. Sequenced using an Illumina NovaSeq 6000. TCRalpha and TCRbeta cDNA libraries were built by 5'RACE with constant-segment primers, adding sample barcodes and unique molecular identifiers. RNA was extracted from every sample with Trizol reagent. The libraries were amplified in two PCR steps, and the second step added a second sample barcode and Illumina TruSeq adapters. Sequencing of the libraries was done on an Illumina NovaSeq, producing 2 x 150 bp paired-end reads. Per the source publication's procedure: The reads were demultiplexed and collapsed into UMI-guided consensus sequences using migec v1.2.7. Using mixcr v2.1.11, the UMI consensuses were aligned to TRA and TRB V and J templates and assembled into clonotypes. Expanded or contracted clonotypes were those called significant by both edgeR and NoisET, with noise models trained on biological replicates. For edgeR calls, the thresholds were a false discovery rate-adjusted p below 0.01 and a log2 fold-change of 1. As an exploratory analysis of dynamics, max-normalized trajectories of the 1000 most abundant clonotypes were examined by PCA with hierarchical clustering. Each responding clone was given a CD4 or CD8 phenotype based on the CD4+ and CD8+ repertoires, which had been sequenced separately. The raw public reads went through TCRdb reprocessing: fastp at Q25, MiXCR clone calling, in-frame beta chains kept. Each CDR3 protein appears once, grouped with its most common genes and DNA. The V and J calls reflect TCRdb's pipeline rather than the authors' work. This sample holds just under 350,000 distinct CDR3 sequences; over 10% were observed only once. 20% to 25% of the sample rests with the top ten.

The specimen was PBMCs or a T cell subset sorted from them (not recorded which). In this chain, TRBV6-2 or TRBV6-3 is recombined with TRBJ2-4; 7 junctional bases match TRBD1. This TCR came from a man between 18 and 29 years old who had mild COVID-19 (a few samples of this study predate the infection). The sample titles of this study are shuffled in the database, so cell type and time point are left out; the donor was told from shared clones. The DNA is TGTGCCAGCACCACAGGGGCAGGCATTCAGTACTTC. Translation gives CASTTGAGIQYF.